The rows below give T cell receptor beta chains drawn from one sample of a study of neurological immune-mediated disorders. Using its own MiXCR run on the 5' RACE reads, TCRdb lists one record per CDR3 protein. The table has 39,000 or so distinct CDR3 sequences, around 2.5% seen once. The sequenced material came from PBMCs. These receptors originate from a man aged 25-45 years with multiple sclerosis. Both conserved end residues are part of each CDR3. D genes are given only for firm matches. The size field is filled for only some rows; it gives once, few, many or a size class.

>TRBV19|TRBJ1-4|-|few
CASSRQFNEKLFF
TGTGCCAGTAGTAGGCAGTTTAATGAAAAACTGTTTTTT
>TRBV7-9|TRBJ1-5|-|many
CASSSEGDQPQHF
TGTGCCAGCAGCTCGGAAGGAGATCAGCCCCAGCATTTT
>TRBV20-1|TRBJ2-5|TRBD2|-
CSAARGLAETQYF
TGCAGTGCCGCCAGGGGACTAGCTGAGACCCAGTACTTC
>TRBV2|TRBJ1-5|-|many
CASSGEEFQPQHF
TGTGCCAGCAGTGGGGAAGAGTTTCAGCCCCAGCATTTT
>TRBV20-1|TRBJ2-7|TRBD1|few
CSAEGRLDRGPYEQYF
TGCAGTGCTGAGGGCCGTTTGGACAGGGGCCCCTACGAGCAGTACTTC
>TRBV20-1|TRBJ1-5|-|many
CSARWGRNQPQHF
TGCAGTGCTAGGTGGGGAAGGAATCAGCCCCAGCATTTT
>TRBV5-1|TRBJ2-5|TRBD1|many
CASSLASGQGQETQYF
TGCGCCAGCAGCTTGGCGTCGGGACAGGGCCAAGAGACCCAGTACTTC
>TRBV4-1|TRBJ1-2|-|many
CASSQDLGQHGYTF
TGCGCCAGCAGCCAAGATCTCGGACAACATGGCTACACCTTC
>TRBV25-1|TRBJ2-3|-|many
CASSELGSTDTQYF
TGTGCCAGCAGTGAATTGGGAAGCACAGATACGCAGTATTTT
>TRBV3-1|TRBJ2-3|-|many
CASSPRRAATDTQYF
TGTGCCAGCAGCCCCCGACGGGCGGCCACAGATACGCAGTATTTT
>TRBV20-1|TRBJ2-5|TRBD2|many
CSVLSGGLETQYF
TGCAGTGTCTTGTCGGGGGGGCTAGAGACCCAGTACTTC
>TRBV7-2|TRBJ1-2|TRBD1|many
CASSSRTGGVNGYTF
TGTGCCAGCAGCTCTAGGACAGGGGGCGTTAATGGCTACACCTTC
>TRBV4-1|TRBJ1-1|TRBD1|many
CASSQAQGGEAFF
TGCGCCAGCAGCCAAGCCCAGGGGGGTGAAGCTTTCTTT
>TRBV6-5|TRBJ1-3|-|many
CASTQGVTGNTIYF
TGTGCCAGCACCCAAGGGGTGACTGGAAACACCATATATTTT
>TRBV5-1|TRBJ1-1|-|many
CASSSTSTGNTEAFF
TGCGCCAGCAGCTCAACTTCGACAGGTAACACTGAAGCTTTCTTT
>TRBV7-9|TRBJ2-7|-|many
CASSRDPSGSYEQYF
TGTGCCAGCAGCCGGGATCCGAGCGGGTCCTACGAGCAGTACTTC
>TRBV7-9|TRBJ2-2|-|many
CASSSKAPTTGELFF
TGTGCCAGCAGTTCAAAAGCCCCGACCACCGGGGAGCTGTTTTTT
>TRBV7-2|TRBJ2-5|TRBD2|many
CASSQLESGRSETQYF
TGTGCCAGCAGCCAGTTGGAAAGCGGGAGGTCGGAGACCCAGTACTTC